One sample yielded the 17 T cell receptor beta chains listed below, sequenced in a study of cytomegalovirus exposure and HLA in healthy donors. The PCR employed 60 Vbeta primers together with 13 Jbeta primers. Data came from immunoSEQ multiplex PCR; TCRdb stores just in-frame clones and leaves some out. In the table there are around 170,000 clones, over 70% of which are singletons. Material: PBMCs. These receptors were taken from a young man in good health and CMV-seronegative.

This sequence joins TRBV30 and TRBJ2-2; 7 bases line up with TRBD1. The CDR3 runs to 17 residues. From germline, CDR1 is GTSNPN and CDR2 SVGIG (reference sequence). V lost 3 bases, J lost 0 bases, and 10 bases stayed unmatched. Written as DNA, the CDR3 is TGTGCCTGGAGAAGGGGACAGCTAAATTCGAACACCGGGGAGCTGTTTTTT. As protein: CAWRRGQLNSNTGELFF.

V and J are TRBV6-1 and TRBJ2-7, with 8 bases identical to TRBD1. The CDR3 contains 16 residues. Trimming removed 0 bases from V and 3 bases from J; junction bases left unmatched: 7. CDR1 and CDR2 from the germline V gene are MNHNS and SASEGT. The CDR3 here is CASSEAWTGPNYEQYF. The DNA of the CDR3 is TGTGCCAGCAGTGAAGCTTGGACAGGGCCCAACTACGAGCAGTACTTC.

The rearrangement uses TRBV29-1 and TRBJ2-6; D is unclear. This CDR3 has 12 amino acids. Between the trimmed V and J ends, which lost 0 bases and 7 bases, there was a span of 4 bases. Germline assignment: CDR1 SQVTM and CDR2 ANQGSEA. CDR3 sequence: CSVEETANVLTF. CDR3 nucleotides: TGCAGCGTTGAAGAGACTGCCAACGTCCTGACTTTC.

The chain uses TRBV27 and TRBJ2-5; perhaps TRBD2 as D (6 bases). CDR3 size: 14 residues. CDR1 MNHEY and CDR2 SMNVEV come from the germline V gene (reference sequence). The V and J ends lost 5 bases and 5 bases respectively, with 15 bases between them. CDR3 nucleotides: TGTGCCAGCAGTCAGGACTATAATGGGGAGACCCAGTACTTC. It codes for CASSQDYNGETQYF.

V is TRBV30 and J is TRBJ2-7, with no clear D. CDR1 GTSNPN and CDR2 SVGIG come from the germline V gene (reference sequence). There are 15 residues in the CDR3. Trimming left V 2 bases short and J 2 bases short, with 16 bases between. The CDR3 DNA follows: TGTGCCTGGAGTAGAGGTGCACGGTTAACCTACGAGCAGTACTTC. Translating it yields CAWSRGARLTYEQYF. The full variable domain, in which reference TRBV30 and TRBJ2-7 provide the parts outside the CDR3, is SQTIHQWPATLVQPVGSPLSLECTVEGTSNPNLYWYRQAAGRGLQLLFYSVGIGQISSEVPQNLSASRPQDRQFILSSKKLLLSDSGFYLCAWSRGARLTYEQYFGPGTRLTVT.

This chain joins TRBV6-5 and TRBJ1-5; no clear D. The CDR3 has 13 residues. Per the germline V gene, CDR1 is MNHEY and CDR2 is SVGAGI. With 6 bases removed from V and 7 bases from J, the gap between germline ends came to 13 bases. The CDR3 here is CASSGRGRQPQHF. The CDR3 DNA sequence: TGTGCCAGCAGCGGACGGGGTCGACAGCCCCAGCATTTT.

This clone appeared once. The gene calls are TRBV7-6 and TRBJ2-3; D might be TRBD2 (5 bases). V shed 8 bases and J shed 0 bases, with 12 bases lying between them. Germline-derived CDR1 and CDR2 are SGHVS and FNYEAQ. The CDR3 is 14 amino acids. CDR3 amino acids: CASGSEASTDTQYF. Written as DNA, the CDR3 is TGTGCCAGCGGCTCGGAGGCGAGCACAGATACGCAGTATTTT.

The J gene is TRBJ1-4, the V gene TRBV30, with D uncertain. This CDR3 is built from 13 residues. Deletions cut 6 bases from V and 6 bases from J, with 14 bases between. The germline gives CDR1 GTSNPN, CDR2 SVGIG (reference sequence). CDR3 amino acids: CACYSGWYEKLFF. Here the CDR3 DNA reads TGTGCCTGCTACTCCGGTTGGTATGAAAAACTGTTTTTT.

The rearrangement uses TRBV4-2 and TRBJ2-5; 7 positions agree with TRBD2. With 3 bases clipped from V and 4 bases from J, the junction kept 11 bases outside the gene matches. This CDR3 spans 16 amino acids. Per germline, CDR1 LGHNA and CDR2 YNFKEQ. Here the CDR3 DNA reads TGTGCCAGCAGCCACGCAATCCTAGGCGGGGGAGAGACCCAGTACTTC. Translation gives CASSHAILGGGETQYF.

The chain links TRBV6-4 to TRBJ2-3; 7 nucleotides agree with TRBD2. The J segment lost 0 bases and the V segment lost 4 bases, leaving 4 bases of the junction unmatched. Per the germline V gene, CDR1 is MRHNA and CDR2 is SNTAGT. The CDR3 is made up of 15 amino acids. CDR3 protein: CASSAAAGSTDTQYF. The CDR3 DNA reads as TGTGCCAGCAGTGCCGCAGCGGGGAGCACAGATACGCAGTATTTT.

The chain uses TRBV4-3 and TRBJ2-4; 7 positions agree with TRBD1. CDR1 and CDR2 from the germline V gene are LGHNA and YSLEER. There are 16 residues in the CDR3. V lost 0 bases and J lost 0; bases outside the gene matches: 2. The CDR3 bases are TGCGCCAGCAGCCAAGAGGGACAGCTAGCCAAAAACATTCAGTACTTC. Amino acids: CASSQEGQLAKNIQYF.

The CDR3 region is CASRPRLGNIQYF. CDR3 in DNA: TGTGCCAGCAGGCCACGACTGGGAAACATTCAGTACTTC. The rearrangement links TRBV14 to TRBJ2-4; D remains ambiguous. Germline loops: CDR1 SGHDN, CDR2 FVKESK. V dropped 6 bases and J dropped 6 bases, with 12 bases sitting between them. The CDR3 loop spans 13 amino acids.

The chain has TRBV5-1 and TRBJ2-5; TRBD2 matches 11 bases. From germline, CDR1 is SGHRS and CDR2 YFSETQ. CDR3 size: 15 residues. With V trimmed by 0 bases and J by 5 bases, 3 bases remained unmatched. CDR3 sequence: CASSLVTSGGETQYF. The CDR3, as DNA: TGCGCCAGCAGCTTGGTCACTAGCGGGGGCGAGACCCAGTACTTC.

The chain uses TRBV6-5 and TRBJ1-5; the D is unclear. CDR3 length: 15 residues. V lost 2 bases and J 4 bases, leaving 12 bases between the germline ends. The germline V gene has CDR1 MNHEY and CDR2 SVGAGI. CDR3: CASSYVEVLNQPQHF. The CDR3 nucleotides read TGTGCCAGCAGTTACGTGGAGGTCCTAAATCAGCCCCAGCATTTT.

This clone came up a few times. V gene TRBV7-9 combines with J gene TRBJ1-2; perhaps TRBD1 as D (5 bases). CDR1 and CDR2 from the germline V gene are SEHNR and FQNEAQ (reference sequence). The CDR3 covers 15 residues. V lost 3 bases and J lost 7, with 18 bases in between. CDR3 region: CASSFWSGRDGGYTF. For the CDR3, the DNA is TGTGCCAGCAGCTTTTGGTCCGGGAGGGACGGTGGCTACACCTTC.

The genes are TRBV27 and TRBJ2-3, with 8 bases identical to TRBD2. V shed 6 bases and J 5 bases; nucleotides not matched to a gene: 10. The CDR3 is 15 residues long. The germline V gene encodes CDR1 MNHEY and CDR2 SMNVEV (reference sequence). CDR3 sequence reads: CASSLEAGVRDTQYF. DNA for the CDR3: TGTGCCAGCAGCTTAGAAGCGGGAGTAAGAGATACGCAGTATTTT.

The rearrangement joins TRBV30 to TRBJ1-2; 7 bases are a match to TRBD1. V shed 3 bases and J 4 bases; nucleotides not matched to a gene: 8. Germline-derived CDR1 and CDR2 are GTSNPN and SVGIG (reference sequence). The CDR3 runs to 14 residues. This CDR3 is CAWSAGGGPYGYTF. In DNA, the CDR3 is TGTGCCTGGAGCGCAGGGGGTGGCCCCTATGGCTACACCTTC.